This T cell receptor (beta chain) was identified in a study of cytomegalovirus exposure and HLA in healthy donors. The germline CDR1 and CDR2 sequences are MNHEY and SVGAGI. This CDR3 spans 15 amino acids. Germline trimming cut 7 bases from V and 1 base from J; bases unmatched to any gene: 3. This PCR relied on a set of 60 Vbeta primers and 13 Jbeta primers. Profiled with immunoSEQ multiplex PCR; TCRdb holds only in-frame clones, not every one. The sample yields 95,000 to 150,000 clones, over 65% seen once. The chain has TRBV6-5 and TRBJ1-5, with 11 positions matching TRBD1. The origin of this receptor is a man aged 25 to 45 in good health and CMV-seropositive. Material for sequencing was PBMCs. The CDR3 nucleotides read TGTGCCAGCAAAAGGACAGGGGGCAGCAATCAGCCCCAGCATTTT. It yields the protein CASKRTGGSNQPQHF.